This T cell receptor beta chain was retrieved from a study of blood T cell repertoires in COVID-19. After removal of 4 bases from V and 6 bases from J, the junction contained 6 bases not matched to a gene. CDR1 and CDR2 from the germline V gene are MNHNY and SVGAGI (reference sequence). The CDR3 runs to 14 residues. Profiled with immunoSEQ multiplex PCR; TCRdb holds only in-frame clones, not every one. Here the sample spans some 250,000 clones, 88% being singletons. The J gene is TRBJ1-5, the V gene TRBV6-6, with 7 bases identical to TRBD1. Specimen: peripheral blood. The clonotype originates from a woman aged 40 to 50 who had recovered from COVID-19. The CDR3: CASSFRDSRQPQHF. The CDR3 bases are TGTGCCAGCAGTTTCCGGGACAGCCGTCAGCCCCAGCATTTT.